Listed below are T cell receptor beta chains from one sample, sequenced in a study of T-cell memory formation after mild COVID-19. TCRdb ran MiXCR on the 5' RACE reads and lists one entry per CDR3 protein. This sample has approximately 200,000 distinct CDR3 sequences, with roughly 17% found just once. Sequencing was carried out using PBMCs or a T cell subset sorted from them (not recorded which). The receptors come from an adult woman who had mild COVID-19 (a few samples of this study predate the infection). Cell type and time point are not known. Each CDR3 is given with its conserved first and last residue. The D gene is left open where the match is weak. Clone size appears in some rows only: once, few, many, or a class for an expanded clone.

V	J	D	size	CDR3	DNA
TRBV6-2/TRBV6-3	TRBJ2-7	-	-	CATSLVQFLEQYF	TGTGCCACCAGCTTAGTCCAGTTTCTCGAGCAGTACTTC
TRBV5-1	TRBJ2-7	-	few	CASSLEPGRSYEQYF	TGCGCCAGCAGCTTGGAACCAGGGCGGTCCTACGAGCAGTACTTC
TRBV12-3/TRBV12-4	TRBJ2-7	-	-	CASSRLRSHEQYF	TGTGCCAGCAGCCGCCTCCGGTCCCACGAGCAGTACTTC
TRBV24-1	TRBJ2-5	TRBD1	-	CATSGNRGETQYF	TGTGCCACCAGTGGGAACAGGGGTGAGACCCAGTACTTC
TRBV24-1	TRBJ2-2	-	few	CATSERRGELFF	TGTGCCACCAGTGAGCGTAGGGGGGAGCTGTTTTTT
TRBV6-2/TRBV6-3	TRBJ2-7	TRBD2	-	CASSPQTSGSSYEQYF	TGTGCCAGCAGTCCTCAGACTAGCGGGAGCTCCTACGAGCAGTACTTC
TRBV14	TRBJ2-5	-	-	CASSHAGGSETQYF	TGTGCCAGCAGCCACGCCGGGGGCTCAGAGACCCAGTACTTC
TRBV9	TRBJ2-7	-	many	CASSVGSLANDEQYF	TGTGCCAGCAGCGTAGGTTCACTAGCTAACGACGAGCAGTACTTC
TRBV3-1	TRBJ2-7	-	-	CASSQLTDWKADYEQYF	TGTGCCAGCAGCCAACTGACTGACTGGAAAGCGGACTACGAGCAGTACTTC
TRBV12-3/TRBV12-4	TRBJ2-2	TRBD2	many	CASRFSGSSAGELFF	TGTGCCAGCAGGTTTAGCGGGAGCAGCGCCGGGGAGCTGTTTTTT
TRBV6-5	TRBJ2-3	-	-	CASTLTPWGTDTQYF	TGTGCCAGCACCTTGACTCCGTGGGGTACAGATACGCAGTATTTT
TRBV6-5	TRBJ2-3	-	-	CASRRLGGTDTQYF	TGTGCCAGCAGACGACTAGGGGGCACAGATACGCAGTATTTT
TRBV20-1	TRBJ2-3	-	-	CSAQTARVGTDTQYF	TGCAGTGCCCAGACGGCCAGGGTTGGCACAGATACGCAGTATTTT